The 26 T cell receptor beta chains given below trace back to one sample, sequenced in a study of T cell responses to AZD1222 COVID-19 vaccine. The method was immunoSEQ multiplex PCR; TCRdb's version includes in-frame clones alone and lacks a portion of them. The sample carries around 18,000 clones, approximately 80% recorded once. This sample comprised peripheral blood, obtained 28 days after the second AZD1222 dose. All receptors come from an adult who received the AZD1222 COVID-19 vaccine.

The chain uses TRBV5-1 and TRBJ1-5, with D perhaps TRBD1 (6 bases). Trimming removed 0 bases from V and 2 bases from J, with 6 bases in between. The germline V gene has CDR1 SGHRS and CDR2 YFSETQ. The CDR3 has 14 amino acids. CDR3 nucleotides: TGCGCCAGCAGCTTGGAGGGGGGCAATCAGCCCCAGCATTTT. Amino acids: CASSLEGGNQPQHF.

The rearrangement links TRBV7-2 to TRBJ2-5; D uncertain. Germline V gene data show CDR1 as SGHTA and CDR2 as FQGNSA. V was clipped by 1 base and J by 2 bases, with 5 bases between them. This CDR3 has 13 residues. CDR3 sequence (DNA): TGTGCCAGCAGCTTAGTCGATCAAGAGACCCAGTACTTC. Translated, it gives CASSLVDQETQYF.

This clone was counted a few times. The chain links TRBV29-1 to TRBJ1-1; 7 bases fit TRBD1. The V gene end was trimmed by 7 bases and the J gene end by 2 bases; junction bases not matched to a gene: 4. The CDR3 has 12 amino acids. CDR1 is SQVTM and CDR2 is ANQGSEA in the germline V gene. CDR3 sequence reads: CSARQGNTEAFF. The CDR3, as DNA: TGCAGCGCTCGACAGGGAAACACTGAAGCTTTCTTT.

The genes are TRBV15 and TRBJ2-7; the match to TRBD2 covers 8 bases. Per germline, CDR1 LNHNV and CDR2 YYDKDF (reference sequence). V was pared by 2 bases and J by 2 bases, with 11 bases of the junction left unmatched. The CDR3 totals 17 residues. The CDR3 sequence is CATSRKPGPAGAYEQYF. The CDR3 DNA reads TGTGCCACCAGCAGAAAACCTGGGCCAGCGGGAGCCTACGAGCAGTACTTC.

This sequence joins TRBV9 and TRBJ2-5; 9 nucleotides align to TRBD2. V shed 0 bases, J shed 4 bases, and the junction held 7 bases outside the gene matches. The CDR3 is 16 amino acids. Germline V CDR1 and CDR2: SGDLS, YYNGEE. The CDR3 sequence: CASSVAAGGPGETQYF. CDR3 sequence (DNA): TGTGCCAGCAGCGTAGCCGCGGGGGGGCCGGGAGAGACCCAGTACTTC.

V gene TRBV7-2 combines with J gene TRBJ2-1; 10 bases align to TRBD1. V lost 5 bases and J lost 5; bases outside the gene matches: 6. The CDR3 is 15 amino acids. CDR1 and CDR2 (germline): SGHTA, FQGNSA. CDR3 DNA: TGTGCCAGCAGCCGGGACAGGGGAAGGGACAATGAGCAGTTCTTC. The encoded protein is CASSRDRGRDNEQFF.

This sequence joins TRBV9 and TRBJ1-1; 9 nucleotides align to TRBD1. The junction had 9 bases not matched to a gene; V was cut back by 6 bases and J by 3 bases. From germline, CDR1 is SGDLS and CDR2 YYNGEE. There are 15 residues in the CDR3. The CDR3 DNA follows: TGTGCCAGCAAGACCGGGACAGGGTTTCACACTGAAGCTTTCTTT. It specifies CASKTGTGFHTEAFF.

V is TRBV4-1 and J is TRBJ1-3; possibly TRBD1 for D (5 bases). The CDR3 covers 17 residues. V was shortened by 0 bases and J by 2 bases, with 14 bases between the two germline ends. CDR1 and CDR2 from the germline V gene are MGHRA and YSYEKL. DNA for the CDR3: TGCGCCAGCAGCCAAGAAGGAGGAAGGGACCCTGGAAACACCATATATTTT. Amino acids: CASSQEGGRDPGNTIYF.

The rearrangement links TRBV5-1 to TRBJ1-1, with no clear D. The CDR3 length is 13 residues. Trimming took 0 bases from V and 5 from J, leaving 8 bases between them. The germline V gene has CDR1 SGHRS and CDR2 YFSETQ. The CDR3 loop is CASSLELGTEAFF. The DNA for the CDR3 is TGCGCCAGCAGCTTGGAATTGGGTACTGAAGCTTTCTTT.

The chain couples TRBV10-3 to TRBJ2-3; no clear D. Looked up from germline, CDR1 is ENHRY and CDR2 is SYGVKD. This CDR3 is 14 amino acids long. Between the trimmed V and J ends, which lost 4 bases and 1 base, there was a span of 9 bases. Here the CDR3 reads CAISAQKGTDTQYF. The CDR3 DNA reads TGTGCCATCAGTGCTCAGAAGGGCACAGATACGCAGTATTTT.

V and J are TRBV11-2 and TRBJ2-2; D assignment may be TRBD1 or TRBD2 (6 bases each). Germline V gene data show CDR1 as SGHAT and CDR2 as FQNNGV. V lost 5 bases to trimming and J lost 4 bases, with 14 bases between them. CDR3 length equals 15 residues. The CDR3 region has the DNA TGTGCCAGCAGCCGATGGGGGCGGGGCACCGGGGAGCTGTTTTTT. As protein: CASSRWGRGTGELFF.

The DNA of the CDR3 is TGTGCCAGCAGCTTAGGAGGCAGCGGAGGCCAAGAGACCCAGTACTTC. Protein: CASSLGGSGGQETQYF. This chain uses TRBV7-7 with TRBJ2-5; maybe TRBD2 (5 bases). The CDR3 length is 16 residues. Germline lookup yields CDR1 SSHAT and CDR2 FNYEAQ (reference sequence). The V and J ends lost 1 base and 1 base respectively, with 13 bases between them.

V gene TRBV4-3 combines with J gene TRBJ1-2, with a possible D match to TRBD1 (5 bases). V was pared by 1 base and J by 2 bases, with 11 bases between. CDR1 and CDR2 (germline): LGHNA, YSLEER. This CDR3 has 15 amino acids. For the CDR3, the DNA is TGCGCCAGCAGCCAAGGGAACAGGTGGAACTATGGCTACACCTTC. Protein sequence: CASSQGNRWNYGYTF.

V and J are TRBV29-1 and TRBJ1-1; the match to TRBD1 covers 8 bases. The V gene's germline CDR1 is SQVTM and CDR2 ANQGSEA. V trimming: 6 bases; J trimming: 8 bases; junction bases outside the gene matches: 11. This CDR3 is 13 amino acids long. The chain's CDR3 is CSVRPGQDLEAFF. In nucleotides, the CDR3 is TGCAGCGTGCGACCGGGACAGGACCTAGAAGCTTTCTTT.

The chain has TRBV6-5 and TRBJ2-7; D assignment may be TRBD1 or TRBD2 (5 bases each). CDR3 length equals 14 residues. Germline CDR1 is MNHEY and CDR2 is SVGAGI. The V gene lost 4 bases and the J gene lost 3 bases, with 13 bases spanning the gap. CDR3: CASSLGPEFYEQYF. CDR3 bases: TGTGCCAGCAGTTTGGGACCTGAGTTCTACGAGCAGTACTTC.

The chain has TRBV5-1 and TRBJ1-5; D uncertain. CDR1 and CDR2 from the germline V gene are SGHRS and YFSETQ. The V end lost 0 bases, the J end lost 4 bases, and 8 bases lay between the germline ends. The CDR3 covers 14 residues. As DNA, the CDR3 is TGCGCCAGCAGCTTGGCTCCTTTTAATCAGCCCCAGCATTTT. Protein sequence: CASSLAPFNQPQHF. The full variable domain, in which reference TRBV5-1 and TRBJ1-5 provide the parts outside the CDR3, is KAGVTQTPRYLIKTRGQQVTLSCSPISGHRSVSWYQQTPGQGLQFLFEYFSETQRNKGNFPGRFSGRQFSNSRSEMNVSTLELGDSALYLCASSLAPFNQPQHFGDGTRLSIL.

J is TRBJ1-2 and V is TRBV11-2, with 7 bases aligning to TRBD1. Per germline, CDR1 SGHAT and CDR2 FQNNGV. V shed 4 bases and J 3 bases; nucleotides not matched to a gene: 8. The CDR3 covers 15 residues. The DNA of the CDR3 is TGTGCCAGCAGCTATAACCCAGGGGGGCACTATGGCTACACCTTC. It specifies CASSYNPGGHYGYTF.

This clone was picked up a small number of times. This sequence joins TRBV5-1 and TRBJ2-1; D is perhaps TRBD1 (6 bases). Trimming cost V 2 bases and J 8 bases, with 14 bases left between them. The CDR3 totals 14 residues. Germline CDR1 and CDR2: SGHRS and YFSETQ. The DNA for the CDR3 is TGCGCCAGCAGCTTAGGACAGTCCTCGGATGAGCAGTTCTTC. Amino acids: CASSLGQSSDEQFF.

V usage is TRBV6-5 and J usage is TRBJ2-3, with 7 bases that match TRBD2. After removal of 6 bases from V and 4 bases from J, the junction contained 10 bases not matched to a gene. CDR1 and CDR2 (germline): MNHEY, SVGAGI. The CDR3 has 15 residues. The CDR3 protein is CASSLSSGGADTQYF. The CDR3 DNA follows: TGTGCCAGCAGCCTTTCTAGCGGAGGGGCAGATACGCAGTATTTT.

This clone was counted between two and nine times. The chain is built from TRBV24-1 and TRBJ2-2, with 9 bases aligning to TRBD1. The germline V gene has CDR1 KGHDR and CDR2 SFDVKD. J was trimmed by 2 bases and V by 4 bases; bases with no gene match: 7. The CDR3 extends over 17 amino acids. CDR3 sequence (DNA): TGTGCCACCAGTGAGCCCACAGGGGGCCCAAACACCGGGGAGCTGTTTTTT. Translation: CATSEPTGGPNTGELFF.

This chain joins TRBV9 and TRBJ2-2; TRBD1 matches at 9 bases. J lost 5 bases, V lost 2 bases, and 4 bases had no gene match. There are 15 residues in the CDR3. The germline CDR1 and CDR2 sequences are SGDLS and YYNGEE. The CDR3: CASSVEQGATGELFF. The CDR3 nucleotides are TGTGCCAGCAGCGTCGAACAGGGGGCGACCGGGGAGCTGTTTTTT.

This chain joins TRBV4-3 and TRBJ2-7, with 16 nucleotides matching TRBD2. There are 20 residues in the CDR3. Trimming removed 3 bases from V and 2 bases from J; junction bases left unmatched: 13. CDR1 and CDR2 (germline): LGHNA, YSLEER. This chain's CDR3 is CASSQNPGTSGRALTYEQYF. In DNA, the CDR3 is TGCGCCAGCAGCCAGAACCCCGGGACTAGCGGGAGGGCCCTAACCTACGAGCAGTACTTC.

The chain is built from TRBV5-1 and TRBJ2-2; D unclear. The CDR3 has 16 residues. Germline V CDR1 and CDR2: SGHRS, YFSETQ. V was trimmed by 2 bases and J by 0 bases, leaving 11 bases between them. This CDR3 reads CASSLVKTSNTGELFF. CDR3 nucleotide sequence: TGCGCCAGCAGCTTAGTTAAGACTTCGAACACCGGGGAGCTGTTTTTT.

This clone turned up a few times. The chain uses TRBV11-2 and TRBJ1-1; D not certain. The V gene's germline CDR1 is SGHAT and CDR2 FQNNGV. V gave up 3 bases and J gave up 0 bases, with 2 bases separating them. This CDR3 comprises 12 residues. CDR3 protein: CASSFMNTEAFF. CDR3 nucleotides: TGTGCCAGCAGCTTCATGAACACTGAAGCTTTCTTT.

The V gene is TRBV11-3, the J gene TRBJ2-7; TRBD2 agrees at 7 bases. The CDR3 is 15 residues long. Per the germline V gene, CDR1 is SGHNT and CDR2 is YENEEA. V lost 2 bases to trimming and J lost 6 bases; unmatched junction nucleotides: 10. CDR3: CASSLLGGEWAEQYF. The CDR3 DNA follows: TGTGCCAGCAGCTTATTGGGGGGGGAGTGGGCCGAGCAGTACTTC. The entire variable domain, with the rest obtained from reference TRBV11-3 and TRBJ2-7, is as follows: EAGVVQSPRYKIIEKKQPVAFWCNPISGHNTLYWYLQNLGQGPELLIRYENEEAVDDSQLPKDRFSAERLKGVDSTLKIQPAELGDSAVYLCASSLLGGEWAEQYFGPGTRLTVT.

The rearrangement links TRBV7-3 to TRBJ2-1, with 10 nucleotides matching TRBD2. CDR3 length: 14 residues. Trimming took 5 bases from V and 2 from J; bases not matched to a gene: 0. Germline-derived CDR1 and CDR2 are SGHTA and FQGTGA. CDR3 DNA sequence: TGTGCCAGCAGCAGCGGGAGGGCCTACAATGAGCAGTTCTTC. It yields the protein CASSSGRAYNEQFF.